Listed below are T cell receptor beta chains from one sample, sequenced in a study of blood T cell repertoires in COVID-19. Profiled with immunoSEQ multiplex PCR; TCRdb holds only in-frame clones, not every one. The sample lists fewer than 250,000 clones, approximately 90% seen once, with 1% to 1.4% in the top ten. Sequencing was done on a sample of peripheral blood. The receptors shown here come from a man aged 25-45 years with acute or convalescent COVID-19. CDR3s include the opening cysteine and the closing phenylalanine or tryptophan. Each record gives: J gene, V gene, D gene, clone size, CDR3 protein, CDR3 DNA. A D gene is named only where the DNA matches it firmly. Clone size appears in some rows only: once, few, many, or a class for an expanded clone.

TRBJ1-2 | TRBV10-2 | TRBD1 | - | CASSEWTGANYGYTF | TGCGCCAGCAGTGAGTGGACAGGGGCTAACTATGGCTACACCTTC
TRBJ2-2 | TRBV6-6 | - | - | CASSRGGSTGELFF | TGTGCCAGCAGTCGTGGGGGCAGCACCGGGGAGCTGTTTTTT
TRBJ2-3 | TRBV5-1 | - | - | CASSLLVSIARSTDTQYF | TGCGCCAGCAGCTTACTGGTTTCGATAGCCCGTAGCACAGATACGCAGTATTTT
TRBJ2-2 | TRBV19 | - | few | CASSPGREVGELFF | TGTGCCAGTAGTCCAGGCAGGGAAGTCGGGGAGCTGTTTTTT
TRBJ2-7 | TRBV11-3 | TRBD2 | - | CASSIGLAGPYEQYF | TGTGCCAGCAGCATCGGACTAGCGGGGCCCTACGAGCAGTACTTC
TRBJ2-7 | TRBV27 | TRBD2 | - | CASSFMEGGGLYEQYF | TGTGCCAGCAGTTTCATGGAGGGCGGGGGTCTCTACGAGCAGTACTTC
TRBJ2-1 | TRBV7-3 | - | once | CASSLAGHNNEQFF | TGTGCCAGCAGCTTGGCTGGACACAACAATGAGCAGTTCTTC
TRBJ2-1 | TRBV28 | TRBD1 | few | CASSSEGTGYNEQFF | TGTGCCAGCAGTTCTGAAGGGACAGGCTACAATGAGCAGTTCTTC
TRBJ1-6 | TRBV6-6 | - | - | CASSYRDSPLHF | TGTGCCAGCAGTTATCGGGATTCACCCCTCCACTTT
TRBJ2-1 | TRBV7-3 | TRBD2 | once | CASSLAGTSAYNEQFF | TGTGCCAGCAGCTTGGCCGGGACTAGCGCGTACAATGAGCAGTTCTTC
TRBJ2-5 | TRBV11-3 | - | - | CASSLDRWAIQETQYF | TGTGCCAGCAGCTTAGATAGGTGGGCCATACAAGAGACCCAGTACTTC
TRBJ1-5 | TRBV19 | - | once | CASRFRAYSNQPQHF | TGTGCCAGTAGGTTCAGGGCCTATAGCAATCAGCCCCAGCATTTT
TRBJ1-5 | TRBV19 | - | few | CASTWQVDSNQPQHF | TGTGCCAGTACCTGGCAGGTCGATAGCAATCAGCCCCAGCATTTT
TRBJ2-7 | TRBV2 | TRBD1 | - | CASSGTPGQGRDEQYF | TGTGCCAGCAGTGGAACCCCGGGACAGGGGAGGGACGAGCAGTACTTC
TRBJ1-1 | TRBV28 | - | once | CASSFIRGEAFF | TGTGCCAGCAGTTTCATAAGGGGTGAAGCTTTCTTT
TRBJ1-2 | TRBV19 | TRBD1 | - | CASSEQGSAYGYTF | TGTGCCAGTAGTGAACAGGGGTCCGCCTATGGCTACACCTTC
TRBJ2-5 | TRBV4-1 | - | - | CASSLVGQRHLETQYF | TGCGCCAGCAGCCTCGTAGGACAGCGTCATCTAGAGACCCAGTACTTC
TRBJ2-5 | TRBV11-2 | - | - | CASSLDQTRRETQYF | TGTGCCAGCAGCTTAGACCAGACAAGACGAGAGACCCAGTACTTC
TRBJ1-1 | TRBV19 | - | - | CASKTGHLNTEAFF | TGTGCCAGTAAGACGGGACACCTGAACACTGAAGCTTTCTTT
TRBJ2-3 | TRBV6-5 | - | - | CASSYGASSTDTQYF | TGTGCCAGCAGTTACGGGGCCTCTAGCACAGATACGCAGTATTTT
TRBJ2-7 | TRBV3-1/TRBV3-2 | TRBD2 | - | CASSPRGTSSEQYF | TGTGCCAGCAGCCCGCGAGGGACTAGTAGCGAGCAGTACTTC
TRBJ1-2 | TRBV15 | TRBD1 | - | CATSSDRDSYFANYGYTF | TGTGCCACCAGCAGCGACCGGGACAGTTATTTCGCTAACTATGGCTACACCTTC
TRBJ2-3 | TRBV18 | TRBD2 | - | CASSPPSGGVSDTQYF | TGTGCCAGCTCACCTCCTAGCGGGGGGGTATCAGATACGCAGTATTTT
TRBJ2-3 | TRBV7-3 | TRBD2 | - | CASSRGGSTDTQYF | TGTGCCAGCAGCCGGGGGGGTAGCACAGATACGCAGTATTTT
TRBJ1-2 | TRBV28 | TRBD1 | - | CASRTRTGGGYGYTF | TGTGCCAGCAGGACAAGGACAGGGGGAGGCTATGGCTACACCTTC
TRBJ1-6 | TRBV3-1/TRBV3-2 | TRBD1 | - | CASSRVGQGANSPLHF | TGTGCCAGCAGCCGAGTCGGACAGGGGGCGAATTCACCCCTCCACTTT
TRBJ1-1 | TRBV5-1 | TRBD1 | - | CASSPGTGWASTEAFF | TGCGCCAGCAGCCCGGGGACAGGGTGGGCCTCCACTGAAGCTTTCTTT
TRBJ2-7 | TRBV6-5 | TRBD1 | - | CASSSPGQGHYEQYF | TGTGCCAGCAGTTCACCGGGACAGGGGCACTACGAGCAGTACTTC
TRBJ2-7 | TRBV11-1 | - | once | CASSRSGRGTYEQYF | TGTGCCAGCAGCCGCTCAGGAAGGGGAACCTACGAGCAGTACTTC
TRBJ2-7 | TRBV4-1 | TRBD1 | once | CASSQTGNYEQYF | TGCGCCAGCAGCCAGACAGGGAACTACGAGCAGTACTTC
TRBJ1-5 | TRBV7-8 | - | - | CASSLGGSLYSNQPQHF | TGTGCCAGCAGCTTAGGGGGCTCCCTCTATAGCAATCAGCCCCAGCATTTT
TRBJ2-1 | TRBV5-4 | TRBD1 | - | CAYRDSPSSSYNEQFF | TGTGCCTATCGGGACAGCCCGAGTAGCTCCTACAATGAGCAGTTCTTC
TRBJ1-5 | TRBV30 | TRBD1 | - | CAWGTGSNQPQHF | TGTGCCTGGGGGACAGGGAGCAATCAGCCCCAGCATTTT
TRBJ1-1 | TRBV5-1 | - | once | CASSLGDTEAFF | TGCGCCAGCAGCTTGGGAGACACTGAAGCTTTCTTT
TRBJ2-7 | TRBV28 | - | - | CATRGSNRTPYEQYF | TGTGCCACCCGGGGGTCCAATCGGACCCCCTACGAGCAGTACTTC
TRBJ2-2 | TRBV19 | TRBD2 | - | CASRRDQYPGGGTGELFF | TGTGCCAGTAGACGGGACCAATATCCCGGCGGGGGAACCGGGGAGCTGTTTTTT
TRBJ2-7 | TRBV7-8 | TRBD1 | - | CASSLGTGGYYEQYF | TGTGCCAGCAGCTTAGGGACAGGGGGTTACTACGAGCAGTACTTC
TRBJ2-6 | TRBV11-2 | TRBD1 | - | CASSPGGQPNSGANVLTF | TGTGCCAGCAGCCCAGGGGGACAACCCAACTCTGGGGCCAACGTCCTGACTTTC
TRBJ2-5 | TRBV5-1 | TRBD2 | - | CASSLEIAGGQETQYF | TGCGCCAGCAGCTTGGAGATTGCGGGAGGGCAAGAGACCCAGTACTTC
TRBJ2-1 | TRBV11-3 | TRBD1 | - | CASSLGTASNEQFF | TGTGCCAGCAGCTTGGGGACAGCATCTAATGAGCAGTTCTTC
TRBJ2-2 | TRBV7-2 | - | - | CASSSSGTHTTGELFF | TGTGCCAGCAGCTCCTCCGGGACACACACCACCGGGGAGCTGTTTTTT
TRBJ1-3 | TRBV7-2 | - | - | CASSPHRWKAGNTIYF | TGTGCCAGCAGCCCGCACAGGTGGAAGGCTGGAAACACCATATATTTT
TRBJ2-1 | TRBV3-1/TRBV3-2 | TRBD2 | - | CASSRLAGGNNEQFF | TGTGCCAGCAGCCGTCTAGCGGGGGGAAACAATGAGCAGTTCTTC
TRBJ2-6 | TRBV10-2 | - | - | CASRETLGGSGANVLTF | TGCGCCAGCAGAGAAACTCTGGGGGGATCTGGGGCCAACGTCCTGACTTTC
TRBJ1-1 | TRBV2 | TRBD1 | - | CASSGQGAFGTEAFF | TGTGCCAGCAGTGGACAGGGGGCTTTCGGTACTGAAGCTTTCTTT
TRBJ1-2 | TRBV27 | TRBD1 | - | CASSSYGDRGQNYGYTF | TGTGCCAGCAGTTCATATGGGGACAGGGGCCAGAACTATGGCTACACCTTC
TRBJ2-3 | TRBV7-9 | - | - | CASSLGPLADTQYF | TGTGCCAGCAGCTTAGGGCCTCTAGCCGATACGCAGTATTTT
TRBJ2-3 | TRBV5-1 | - | - | CASSLALGASLDTQYF | TGCGCCAGCAGCTTGGCCTTAGGGGCCTCTCTAGATACGCAGTATTTT